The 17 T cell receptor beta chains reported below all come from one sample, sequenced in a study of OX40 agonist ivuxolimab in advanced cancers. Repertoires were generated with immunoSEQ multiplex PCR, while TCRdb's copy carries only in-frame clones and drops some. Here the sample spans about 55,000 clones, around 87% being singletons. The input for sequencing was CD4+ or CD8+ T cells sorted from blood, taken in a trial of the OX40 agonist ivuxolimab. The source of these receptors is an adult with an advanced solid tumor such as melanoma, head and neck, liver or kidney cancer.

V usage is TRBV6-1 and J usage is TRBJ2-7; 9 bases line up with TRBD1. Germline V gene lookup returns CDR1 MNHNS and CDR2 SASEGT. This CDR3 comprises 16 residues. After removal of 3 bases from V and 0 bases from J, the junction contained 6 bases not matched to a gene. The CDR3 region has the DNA TGTGCCAGCAGTGAGACCGACAGGGGGACCTCCTACGAGCAGTACTTC. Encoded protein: CASSETDRGTSYEQYF.

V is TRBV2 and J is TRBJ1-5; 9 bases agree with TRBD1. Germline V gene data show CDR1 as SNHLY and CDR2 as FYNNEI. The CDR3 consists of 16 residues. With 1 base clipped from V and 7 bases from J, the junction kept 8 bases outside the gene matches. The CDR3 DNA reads TGTGCCAGCAGTGAAGGGACACAGGGGGCAGGACAGCCCCAGCATTTT. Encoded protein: CASSEGTQGAGQPQHF.

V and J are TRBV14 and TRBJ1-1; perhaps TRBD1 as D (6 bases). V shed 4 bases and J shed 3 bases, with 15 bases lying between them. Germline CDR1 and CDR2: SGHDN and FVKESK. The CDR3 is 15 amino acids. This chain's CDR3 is CASSRGGALDTEAFF. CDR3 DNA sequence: TGTGCCAGCAGCCGAGGGGGGGCCTTGGACACTGAAGCTTTCTTT.

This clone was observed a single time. The DNA of the CDR3 is TGTGCCAGCAGTTACGGGGGGGAAGATTCTGAAGCTTTCTTT. Translation: CASSYGGEDSEAFF. The gene calls are TRBV6-6 and TRBJ1-1, with D possibly TRBD1 on 5 matching bases. Germline V lookup: CDR1 MNHNY, CDR2 SVGAGI (reference sequence). V shed 2 bases and J shed 6 bases, with 13 bases lying between them. The CDR3 is made up of 14 amino acids.

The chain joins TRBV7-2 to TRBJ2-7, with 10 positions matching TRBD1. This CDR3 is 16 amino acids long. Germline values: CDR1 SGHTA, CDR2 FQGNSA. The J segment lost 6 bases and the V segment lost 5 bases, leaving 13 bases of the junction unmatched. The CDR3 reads CASSPTWGTGVVEQYF. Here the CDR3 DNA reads TGTGCCAGCAGCCCAACCTGGGGGACAGGGGTTGTCGAGCAGTACTTC.

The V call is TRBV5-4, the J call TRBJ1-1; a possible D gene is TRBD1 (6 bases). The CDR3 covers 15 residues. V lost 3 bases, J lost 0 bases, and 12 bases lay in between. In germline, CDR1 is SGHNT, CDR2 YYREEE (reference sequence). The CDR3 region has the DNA TGTGCCAGCAGCTCGGAGGGGGGTTTGAACACTGAAGCTTTCTTT. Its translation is CASSSEGGLNTEAFF.

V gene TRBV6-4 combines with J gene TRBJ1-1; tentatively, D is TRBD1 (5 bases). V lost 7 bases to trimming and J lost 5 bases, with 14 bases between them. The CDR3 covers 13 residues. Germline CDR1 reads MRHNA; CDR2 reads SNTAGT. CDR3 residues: CASIAGPGTEAFF. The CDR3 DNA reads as TGTGCCAGCATAGCGGGGCCGGGGACTGAAGCTTTCTTT.

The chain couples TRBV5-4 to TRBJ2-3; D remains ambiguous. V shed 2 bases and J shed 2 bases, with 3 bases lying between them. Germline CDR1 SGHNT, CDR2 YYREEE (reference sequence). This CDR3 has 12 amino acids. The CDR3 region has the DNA TGTGCCAGCAGCTTCCACACAGATACGCAGTATTTT. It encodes CASSFHTDTQYF.

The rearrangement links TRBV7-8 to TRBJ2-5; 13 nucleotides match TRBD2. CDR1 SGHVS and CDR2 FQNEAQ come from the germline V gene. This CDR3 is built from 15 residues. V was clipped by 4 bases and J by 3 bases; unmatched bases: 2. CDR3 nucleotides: TGTGCCAGCAGCTATGGACTAGCGGGGGAAGAGACCCAGTACTTC. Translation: CASSYGLAGEETQYF.

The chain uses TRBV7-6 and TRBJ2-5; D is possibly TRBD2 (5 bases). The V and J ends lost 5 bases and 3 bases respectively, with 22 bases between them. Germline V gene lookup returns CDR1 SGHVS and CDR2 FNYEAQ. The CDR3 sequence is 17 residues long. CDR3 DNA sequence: TGTGCCAGCAGCAGAGGGTATAGGATCTCTAAAAAAGAGACCCAGTACTTC. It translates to CASSRGYRISKKETQYF.

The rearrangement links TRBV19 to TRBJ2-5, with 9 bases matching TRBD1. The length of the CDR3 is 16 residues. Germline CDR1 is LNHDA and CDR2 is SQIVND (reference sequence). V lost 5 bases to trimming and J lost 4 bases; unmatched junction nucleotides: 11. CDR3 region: CASSLRTGVLVETQYF. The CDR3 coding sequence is TGTGCCAGTAGTCTACGGACAGGGGTCCTGGTAGAGACCCAGTACTTC.

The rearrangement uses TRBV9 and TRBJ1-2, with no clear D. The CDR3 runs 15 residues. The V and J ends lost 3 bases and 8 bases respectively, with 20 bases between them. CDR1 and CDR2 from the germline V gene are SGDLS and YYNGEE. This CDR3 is CASSASGFRRGGYTF. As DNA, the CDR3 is TGTGCCAGCAGCGCCTCAGGATTTCGCCGAGGGGGCTACACCTTC.

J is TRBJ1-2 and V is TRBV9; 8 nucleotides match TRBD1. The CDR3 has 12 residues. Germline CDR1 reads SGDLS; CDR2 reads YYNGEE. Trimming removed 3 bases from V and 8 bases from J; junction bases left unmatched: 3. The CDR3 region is CASSGTGPGYTF. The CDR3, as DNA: TGTGCCAGCAGCGGGACAGGGCCAGGCTACACCTTC.

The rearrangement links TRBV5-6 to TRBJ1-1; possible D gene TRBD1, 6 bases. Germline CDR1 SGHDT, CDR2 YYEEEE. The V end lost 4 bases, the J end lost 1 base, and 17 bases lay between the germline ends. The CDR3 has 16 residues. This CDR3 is CASSDEAGAPNTEAFF. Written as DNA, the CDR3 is TGTGCCAGCAGCGATGAGGCAGGGGCCCCGAACACTGAAGCTTTCTTT. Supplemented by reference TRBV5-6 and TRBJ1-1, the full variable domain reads DAGVTQSPTHLIKTRGQQVTLRCSPKSGHDTVSWYQQALGQGPQFIFQYYEEEERQRGNFPDRFSGHQFPNYSSELNVNALLLGDSALYLCASSDEAGAPNTEAFFGQGTRLTVV.

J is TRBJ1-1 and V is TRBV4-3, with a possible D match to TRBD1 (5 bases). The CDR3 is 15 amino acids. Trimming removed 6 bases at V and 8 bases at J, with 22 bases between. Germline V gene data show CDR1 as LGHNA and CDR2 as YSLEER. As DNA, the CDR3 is TGCGCCAGCAGTGAAATGATTGGGGGGACCATAGAAGCTTTCTTT. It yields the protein CASSEMIGGTIEAFF.

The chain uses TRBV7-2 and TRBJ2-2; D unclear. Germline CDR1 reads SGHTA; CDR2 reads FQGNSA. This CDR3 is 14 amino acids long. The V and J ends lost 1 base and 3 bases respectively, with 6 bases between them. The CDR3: CASSLGTHTGELFF. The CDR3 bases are TGTGCCAGCAGCTTAGGAACCCACACCGGGGAGCTGTTTTTT.

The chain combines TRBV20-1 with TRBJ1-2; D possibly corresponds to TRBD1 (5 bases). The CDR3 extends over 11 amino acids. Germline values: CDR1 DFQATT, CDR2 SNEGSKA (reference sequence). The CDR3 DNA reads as TGCAGCTTCCAGGGCGACTATGGCTACACCTTC. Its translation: CSFQGDYGYTF.